Included here is one T cell receptor beta chain sequence, with context. This clonotype was counted between two and nine times. Which antigen it targets is not known. No base quality information exists; no much larger clone differs at one position. In the paper's terms, the time point label means: healthy volunteer bleed at 6 weeks. Unfractionated whole blood was collected in Tempus Blood RNA tubes, and total RNA was extracted from that blood. Roughly 5 healthy volunteers were used as TCR sequencing controls and were bled at day 0, 2 weeks and 6 weeks. The library was obtained by RACE. TCRdb shows the sequencer as NextSeq 500. During library preparation, unique molecular identifiers were attached to individual cDNA molecules so that TCRs could be counted quantitatively and reproducibly. The paper's data handling went like this. The median number of TCRs per sample was around 96,000, ranging from about 23,224 to 690,600. V, J and CDR3 annotation of the TCR reads was performed with the Decombinator software suite. For PS versus PT1 abundance plots, all samples were subsampled to the same number of TCRs (28,000). TCRs were defined as expanded if absent before sensitization and observed at least eight times at the 2-week time point. TCRdb trimmed the raw reads at Q25, called clones with MiXCR and kept productive beta chains. Rows are unified per CDR3 protein, each entry keeping the most common DNA and genes. The V and J calls, along with clone size, are taken from TCRdb and not from the paper's own processing. The sample table lists around 80,000 distinct CDR3 sequences, 8.6% of them with a count of one. The ten top clones hold 1.5% of the sample.

The entry originates in a study of human T cells and chemical hapten exposure (dated by TCRdb to about 2021). Context from the whole study: Libraries were combined into a pool for sequencing, and differences in TCR yield between samples came mainly from small differences in library volumes within the pool. Peripheral blood TCR repertoire changes were tracked in vivo in alopecia patients during primary and secondary sensitization to the hapten diphenylcyclopropenone (DPC). For every blood RNA sample, sequencing covered both the TCR alpha and TCR beta chains.

Overall study results and their limits: Repeated subsampling changed both the strength of the expansion versus patch-test correlation and the threshold at which that correlation became significant. DPC sensitization did not change how many TCRs were above 1 in 1000 frequency, and no evidence was found of alterations in global repertoire structure.

The CDR3 has 14 amino acids, counting the end cysteine and phenylalanine. Solely the CDR3 DNA is kept, with 42 bases framed from the first base. At the junction V is shortened by 6 bases and J by 2 bases, with 14 bases in between. Sequences SGHVS (CDR1) and FQNEAQ (CDR2) are obtained from the germline V gene. Sample: whole blood. The sequence links TRBV7-8 to TRBJ2-7; no D segment can be confidently identified. This TCR was sampled from a male donor in good health. Some clones in this sample may be carry-over from other donors' samples. The nucleotide sequence reads TGTGCCAGCAGTCCTGCGCCCCAGCCCTACGAGCAGTACTTC. Translated, it reads CASSPAPQPYEQYF.